The 31 T cell receptor beta chains below all came from one sample that was sequenced in a study of T cell repertoires in cytomegalovirus infection. Their target antigens are unknown. Via MiXCR, TCRdb re-called the reads, giving one row per CDR3 protein. The sample lists 640,000 or so distinct CDR3 sequences, about 33% seen once, with about 20% in the top ten. The sample consisted of cultured PBMCs, taken from culture after CMV antigen stimulation. Every receptor here comes from a human donor in good health (CMV status not recorded). Some clones in this sample may be carry-over from other donors' samples.

The chain employs TRBV10-3 and TRBJ2-3; 12 bases match TRBD2. V shed 3 bases, J shed 0 bases, and the junction held 7 bases outside the gene matches. Germline CDR1 and CDR2: ENHRY and SYGVKD. This CDR3 is 18 amino acids long. The CDR3 DNA follows: TGTGCCATCAGTGAATCACTAGCGGGGGGAATAAGCACAGATACGCAGTATTTT. Translated: CAISESLAGGISTDTQYF.

This clonotype was counted many times. The rearrangement uses TRBV14 and TRBJ2-5; D not resolved. V was pared by 3 bases and J by 5 bases, with 4 bases between. This CDR3 region has 11 residues. CDR1 and CDR2 from the germline V gene are SGHDN and FVKESK. The CDR3 DNA sequence: TGTGCCAGCAGCCAGGCGGAGACCCAGTACTTC. Translated: CASSQAETQYF.

This chain links TRBV10-3 with TRBJ2-1; no definite D call. CDR1 is ENHRY, CDR2 SYGVKD, per germline. The CDR3 is 15 residues long. V was pared by 3 bases and J by 2 bases, with 11 bases between. In DNA, the CDR3 is TGTGCCATCAGTGACCCGAGGCGACCCTACAATGAGCAGTTCTTC. Its translation: CAISDPRRPYNEQFF.

The chain joins TRBV7-9 to TRBJ1-5, with D perhaps matching TRBD1 (6 bases). Germline-derived CDR1 and CDR2 are SEHNR and FQNEAQ (reference sequence). There are 15 residues in the CDR3. Trimming shortened V by 1 base and J by 6 bases, and 13 bases separated the two germline ends. The CDR3 loop reads CASSLDGRGPQPQHF. CDR3 sequence (DNA): TGTGCCAGCAGCTTAGATGGCAGGGGACCTCAGCCCCAGCATTTT.

This chain's CDR3 is CASSQNRGFGSPLHF. The CDR3 nucleotides read TGCGCCAGCAGCCAGAACAGGGGATTCGGATCACCCCTCCACTTT. The J gene is TRBJ1-6, the V gene TRBV4-3; 7 nucleotides line up with TRBD1. Per the germline V gene, CDR1 is LGHNA and CDR2 is YSLEER. Losses at the gene ends were 3 bases for V and 10 bases for J; bases not matched to a gene: 9. The CDR3 is made up of 15 amino acids.

This sequence joins TRBV5-6 and TRBJ2-1; TRBD2 agrees at 16 bases. Germline V lookup: CDR1 SGHDT, CDR2 YYEEEE. This CDR3 has 17 residues. Losses at the gene ends were 0 bases for V and 4 bases for J; bases not matched to a gene: 1. CDR3: CASSLVGLAGGYNEQFF. In DNA form, the CDR3 reads TGTGCCAGCAGCTTGGTGGGACTAGCGGGAGGGTACAATGAGCAGTTCTTC.

This chain links TRBV4-1 with TRBJ2-7; no clear D gene. Germline CDR1 is MGHRA and CDR2 is YSYEKL. The CDR3 length is 16 residues. V was cut by 1 base and J by 5 bases, with 18 bases left in between. Here the CDR3 reads CASSQVDRTQLNEQYF. CDR3 bases: TGCGCCAGCAGCCAAGTTGATAGGACCCAGCTCAACGAGCAGTACTTC.

This clonotype appeared many times. The chain has TRBV4-1 and TRBJ2-7, with D possibly matching TRBD1 (6 bases). The CDR3 is made up of 16 amino acids. Looked up from germline, CDR1 is MGHRA and CDR2 is YSYEKL. Trimming took 3 bases from V and 2 from J, leaving 17 bases between them. The CDR3 is CASSHETGLKPYEQYF. CDR3 nucleotide sequence: TGCGCCAGCAGCCACGAGACAGGCCTGAAACCCTACGAGCAGTACTTC.

The chain joins TRBV5-3 to TRBJ1-1; 7 nucleotides align to TRBD1. TRBV5-3 is recorded as an ORF, its role being uncertain. This CDR3 region has 13 residues. V was clipped by 8 bases and J by 9 bases; unmatched bases: 13. CDR3 amino acids: CASSRPRDSKAFF. In DNA form, the CDR3 reads TGTGCCAGCAGCCGACCCCGGGACAGCAAAGCTTTCTTT.

This clonotype appeared a few times. The chain combines TRBV29-1 with TRBJ2-1, with 10 bases lining up with TRBD1. The germline V gene encodes CDR1 SQVTM and CDR2 ANQGSEA. The CDR3 runs 13 residues. V lost 7 bases, J lost 3 bases, and 3 bases stayed unmatched. CDR3: CSAGQGVYNEQFF. The CDR3 DNA reads TGCAGCGCAGGACAGGGGGTCTACAATGAGCAGTTCTTC.

Ten or more counts support this clonotype. The chain has TRBV7-2 and TRBJ2-7; D gene ambiguous. V dropped 0 bases and J dropped 4 bases, with 10 bases sitting between them. Per the germline V gene, CDR1 is SGHTA and CDR2 is FQGNSA. This CDR3 region has 14 residues. DNA for the CDR3: TGTGCCAGCAGCTTAGCGGTGGGGAATTACGAGCAGTACTTC. Residues: CASSLAVGNYEQYF.

V gene TRBV20-1 combines with J gene TRBJ1-1; 9 positions match TRBD1. From germline, CDR1 is DFQATT and CDR2 SNEGSKA (reference sequence). Trimming at V came to 8 bases and at J to 5 bases, leaving 12 bases not matched to a gene. The CDR3 runs 14 residues. CDR3 region: CSTNPGQGKTEAFF. CDR3 nucleotide sequence: TGCAGTACCAACCCGGGACAGGGAAAAACTGAAGCTTTCTTT.

The DNA for the CDR3 is TGTGCCAGTAGTACCGGATACTCGAACACTGAAGCTTTCTTT. This encodes CASSTGYSNTEAFF. The chain links TRBV19 to TRBJ1-1; D gene ambiguous. Germline-derived CDR1 and CDR2 are LNHDA and SQIVND (reference sequence). Trimming took off 4 bases at V and 1 base at J, with 10 bases between the two ends. The CDR3 spans 14 residues.

The chain joins TRBV7-2 to TRBJ2-3; 12 bases agree with TRBD2. The germline gives CDR1 SGHTA, CDR2 FQGNSA. Trimming at V came to 4 bases and at J to 0 bases, leaving 11 bases not matched to a gene. The CDR3 contains 19 residues. CDR3 in DNA: TGTGCCAGCAGCTCCCCTCCCCAGGGGACTAGCGGGAGCACAGATACGCAGTATTTT. It yields the protein CASSSPPQGTSGSTDTQYF. The variable domain in full, with the rest retrieved from reference TRBV7-2 and TRBJ2-3, is GAGVSQSPSNKVTEKGKDVELRCDPISGHTALYWYRQSLGQGLEFLIYFQGNSAPDKSGLPSDRFSAERTGGSVSTLTIQRTQQEDSAVYLCASSSPPQGTSGSTDTQYFGPGTRLTVL.

This chain connects TRBV9 to TRBJ2-1, with a tentative D call TRBD2 (7 bases). CDR1 and CDR2 (germline): SGDLS, YYNGEE. V shed 4 bases and J shed 5 bases, with 13 bases lying between them. There are 14 residues in the CDR3. In nucleotides, the CDR3 is TGTGCCAGCAGCTTAGGGGGACTAAACAATGAGCAGTTCTTC. Its protein is CASSLGGLNNEQFF.

This clonotype has at least ten counts. The chain uses TRBV7-8 and TRBJ1-1; D call uncertain. The CDR3 is made up of 14 amino acids. V lost 4 bases, J lost 1 base, and 10 bases lay in between. Germline CDR1 and CDR2: SGHVS and FQNEAQ. This CDR3 reads CASSWQTENTEAFF. The CDR3 DNA sequence: TGTGCCAGCAGCTGGCAGACCGAGAACACTGAAGCTTTCTTT. The full variable domain, completed using reference TRBV7-8 and TRBJ1-1, is GAGVSQSPRYKVAKRGQDVALRCDPISGHVSLFWYQQALGQGPEFLTYFQNEAQLDKSGLPSDRFFAERPEGSVSTLKIQRTQQEDSAVYLCASSWQTENTEAFFGQGTRLTVV.

This clonotype was counted between two and nine times. The chain employs TRBV4-2 and TRBJ2-2; 7 nucleotides match TRBD2. The CDR3 is 16 residues long. The germline gives CDR1 LGHNA, CDR2 YNFKEQ. The J segment lost 0 bases and the V segment lost 5 bases, leaving 6 bases of the junction unmatched. The CDR3 sequence is CASSVRLAPNTGELFF. The CDR3 DNA is TGTGCCAGCAGCGTTCGACTAGCCCCGAACACCGGGGAGCTGTTTTTT.

This clonotype was recorded at least ten times. The chain recombines TRBV4-1 with TRBJ1-2; unclear D gene. V lost 1 base, J lost 7 bases, and 16 bases lay in between. The CDR3 has 15 residues. Per the germline V gene, CDR1 is MGHRA and CDR2 is YSYEKL. CDR3 in DNA: TGCGCCAGCAGCCAAGCGCACCCGACGATTGTTGGCTACACCTTC. It translates to CASSQAHPTIVGYTF.

V usage is TRBV4-2 and J usage is TRBJ2-1; TRBD1 might be the D (6 bases). V gave up 1 base and J gave up 12 bases, with 16 bases separating them. The CDR3 spans 14 residues. The germline CDR1 and CDR2 sequences are LGHNA and YNFKEQ. The CDR3 reads CASSQVSSGEGQFF. Written as DNA, the CDR3 is TGTGCCAGCAGCCAAGTATCGTCAGGGGAAGGGCAGTTCTTC.

This chain links TRBV7-9 with TRBJ2-7; no firm D call. The CDR3 is made up of 13 amino acids. The V end was cut by 2 bases, the J end by 3 bases, with 8 bases between. Germline V lookup: CDR1 SEHNR, CDR2 FQNEAQ (reference sequence). In DNA form, the CDR3 reads TGTGCCAGCAGCTTACGGGTCGGCTACGAGCAGTACTTC. It codes for CASSLRVGYEQYF. The full variable domain, with the rest looked up from reference TRBV7-9 and TRBJ2-7, is DTGVSQNPRHKITKRGQNVTFRCDPISEHNRLYWYRQTLGQGPEFLTYFQNEAQLEKSRLLSDRFSAERPKGSFSTLEIQRTEQGDSAMYLCASSLRVGYEQYFGPGTRLTVT.

The sample holds a few counts of this clonotype. This chain connects TRBV7-2 to TRBJ2-5, with TRBD2 matching 8 bases. V shed 6 bases and J 6 bases; nucleotides not matched to a gene: 12. CDR1 is SGHTA, CDR2 FQGNSA, per germline. The CDR3 is 15 residues long. CDR3 sequence: CASSPTPSGSKTQYF. The CDR3, as DNA: TGTGCCAGCAGTCCTACGCCCAGCGGGAGCAAGACCCAGTACTTC.

V and J are TRBV7-6 and TRBJ2-3; tentatively, D is TRBD1 or TRBD2 (5 bases each). Germline-derived CDR1 and CDR2 are SGHVS and FNYEAQ. Trimming shortened V by 1 base and J by 4 bases, and 12 bases separated the two germline ends. This CDR3 comprises 15 residues. CDR3 loop: CASSLERGEADTQYF. DNA for the CDR3: TGTGCCAGCAGCTTAGAGAGGGGTGAGGCAGATACGCAGTATTTT.

The chain links TRBV20-1 to TRBJ1-1, with TRBD1 identical over 7 bases. CDR3 length: 14 residues. CDR1 is DFQATT, CDR2 SNEGSKA, per germline (reference sequence). The ends lost 4 bases at V and 2 bases at J; junction bases unmatched: 7. CDR3 protein: CSAIGQALNTEAFF. The DNA of the CDR3 is TGCAGTGCTATCGGACAGGCCTTAAACACTGAAGCTTTCTTT.

V gene TRBV29-1 combines with J gene TRBJ2-5; 7 positions agree with TRBD1. CDR1 and CDR2 (germline): SQVTM, ANQGSEA. The V segment lost 0 bases and the J segment 5 bases; nucleotides outside the gene matches: 12. This CDR3 comprises 16 residues. CDR3 in DNA: TGCAGCGTTGAAGAGAGGGGGCAGTGGGGCTTGGAGACCCAGTACTTC. Protein sequence: CSVEERGQWGLETQYF.

V usage is TRBV4-2 and J usage is TRBJ1-4; D perhaps matches TRBD1 (6 bases). Trimming removed 0 bases from V and 7 bases from J, with 15 bases in between. Germline V gene sequence: CDR1 LGHNA, CDR2 YNFKEQ. The CDR3 runs to 16 residues. CDR3 sequence (DNA): TGTGCCAGCAGCCAAGACCCCGGGGGGGCAGGTGAAAAACTGTTTTTT. Amino acids: CASSQDPGGAGEKLFF.

Only a few counts were recorded for this clonotype. The CDR3 loop reads CASSPRGLEGLSYTF. In DNA, the CDR3 is TGCGCCAGCAGCCCCCGCGGGCTGGAGGGCTTGAGCTACACCTTC. The chain links TRBV4-1 to TRBJ1-2; D uncertain. With 4 bases removed from V and 9 bases from J, the gap between germline ends came to 21 bases. The CDR3 spans 15 residues. The germline V gene has CDR1 MGHRA and CDR2 YSYEKL.

The chain employs TRBV6-2 or TRBV6-3 and TRBJ1-1; D call uncertain. V gave up 6 bases and J gave up 6 bases, with 32 bases separating them. There are 19 residues in the CDR3. Germline CDR1 is MNHEY and CDR2 is SVGEGT. The CDR3 spells CASRRADEMHPGIEPEAFF. The CDR3 DNA reads TGTGCCAGCAGACGAGCCGACGAGATGCACCCTGGGATTGAGCCTGAAGCTTTCTTT.

This clonotype occurred a few times. The chain is built from TRBV7-9 and TRBJ1-5, with 9 bases aligning to TRBD1. The J segment lost 7 bases and the V segment lost 8 bases, leaving 9 bases of the junction unmatched. The CDR3 extends over 14 amino acids. The germline CDR1 and CDR2 sequences are SEHNR and FQNEAQ (reference sequence). CDR3 region: CASAIQGARQPQHF. The CDR3 DNA follows: TGTGCCAGCGCCATACAGGGGGCTCGGCAGCCCCAGCATTTT.

In nucleotides, the CDR3 is TGTGCCAGCAGTGTTCGATTTGCCTTTACGAACACCGGGGAGCTGTTTTTT. Translation gives CASSVRFAFTNTGELFF. The rearrangement joins TRBV28 to TRBJ2-2; no firm D call. The length of the CDR3 is 17 residues. V was clipped by 5 bases and J by 0 bases, with 16 bases between them. Germline V gene lookup returns CDR1 MDHEN and CDR2 SYDVKM.

This clonotype was seen ten or more times. CDR3 nucleotides: TGTGCCAGCAGCTGGGCCCTGTCCCCGAACACTGAAGCTTTCTTT. It encodes CASSWALSPNTEAFF. This chain links TRBV7-8 with TRBJ1-1; D remains unclear. This CDR3 spans 15 amino acids. The V end lost 4 bases, the J end lost 1 base, and 13 bases lay between the germline ends. Germline lookup yields CDR1 SGHVS and CDR2 FQNEAQ.

The rearrangement joins TRBV20-1 to TRBJ2-7, with 15 bases fitting TRBD2. V was pared by 5 bases and J by 2 bases, with 1 base of the junction left unmatched. Germline CDR1 reads DFQATT; CDR2 reads SNEGSKA (reference sequence). The CDR3 spans 14 residues. The CDR3 sequence is CSAGLAGGPYEQYF. Here the CDR3 DNA reads TGCAGTGCTGGACTAGCGGGAGGGCCCTACGAGCAGTACTTC.